The 30 T cell receptor beta chains given below trace back to one sample, sequenced in a study of Graves' ophthalmopathy and Graves' hyperthyroidism. The authors amplified TCR beta CDR3 regions from RNA transcripts. HTBI-primed first-round RT-PCR preceded second-round multiplex PCR. TCRdb fed the multiplex PCR reads into MiXCR, producing one record per CDR3 protein. This table has roughly 230,000 distinct CDR3 sequences, roughly 21% appearing once. The sample comprised peripheral blood. These receptor sequences come from a woman in her forties or fifties with Graves' ophthalmopathy.

The chain combines TRBV6-2 or TRBV6-3 with TRBJ2-7; no clear D. Trimming pared 0 bases from V and 0 bases from J, leaving 9 bases between. Looked up from germline, CDR1 is MNHEY and CDR2 is SVGEGT. The CDR3 sequence is 15 residues long. CDR3 sequence reads: CASSYSRLNSYEQYF. In nucleotides, the CDR3 is TGTGCCAGCAGTTACTCGCGGCTGAACTCCTACGAGCAGTACTTC.

In this sample, this clonotype turned up many times. Relative to the germline gene, one junction end is altered; a read error may explain this. The V and J genes are TRBV6-1 and TRBJ2-6, with D unresolved. Germline-derived CDR1 and CDR2 are MNHNS and SASEGT. The CDR3 loop spans 16 amino acids. This chain's CDR3 is CASSKAHRSGANVLTF. The DNA for the CDR3 is TGTGCCAGCAGTAAAGCGCACCGCTCTGGGGCCAACGTCCTGACTTTC.

This clonotype was counted many times. The CDR3 DNA is TGTGCCAGCAGTTCCTGGACAGTGCTTCGGGATGAGCAGTTCTTC. Translation gives CASSSWTVLRDEQFF. V is TRBV28 and J is TRBJ2-1; D might be TRBD1 (6 bases). The germline gives CDR1 MDHEN, CDR2 SYDVKM. The CDR3 spans 15 residues. V dropped 4 bases and J dropped 8 bases, with 18 bases sitting between them.

This clonotype was counted ten times or more. The chain employs TRBV2 and TRBJ2-1; 12 nucleotides match TRBD2. This CDR3 has 14 amino acids. After removal of 8 bases from V and 4 bases from J, the junction contained 3 bases not matched to a gene. Germline lookup yields CDR1 SNHLY and CDR2 FYNNEI. The CDR3 sequence is CASYGLAGYNEQFF. Here the CDR3 DNA reads TGTGCCAGCTACGGACTAGCGGGGTACAATGAGCAGTTCTTC. The variable domain in full, completed from reference TRBV2 and TRBJ2-1, reads EPEVTQTPSHQVTQMGQEVILRCVPISNHLYFYWYRQILGQKVEFLVSFYNNEISEKSEIFDDQFSVERPDGSNFTLKIRSTKLEDSAMYFCASYGLAGYNEQFFGPGTRLTVL.

The chain has TRBV11-2 and TRBJ2-3, with TRBD2 identical over 7 bases. V dropped 8 bases and J dropped 0; count of bases not matched to a gene: 5. The CDR3 has 14 residues. The germline CDR1 and CDR2 sequences are SGHAT and FQNNGV. In nucleotides, the CDR3 is TGTGCCAGCTCCCCGGGACTAAGCACAGATACGCAGTATTTT. As protein: CASSPGLSTDTQYF.

The chain combines TRBV11-2 with TRBJ2-7, with D unclear. Trimming removed 1 base from V and 0 bases from J, with 13 bases in between. The CDR3 is 16 amino acids. The germline V gene encodes CDR1 SGHAT and CDR2 FQNNGV. DNA for the CDR3: TGTGCCAGCAGCTTAGGAGCGAGAGGAAGCTCCTACGAGCAGTACTTC. Amino acid sequence: CASSLGARGSSYEQYF. Looking up the rest from reference TRBV11-2 and TRBJ2-7 gives the full variable domain: EAGVAQSPRYKIIEKRQSVAFWCNPISGHATLYWYQQILGQGPKLLIQFQNNGVVDDSQLPKDRFSAERLKGVDSTLKIQPAKLEDSAVYLCASSLGARGSSYEQYFGPGTRLTVT.

This chain uses TRBV3-1 with TRBJ2-5; TRBD2 might be the D (6 bases). CDR1 LGHDT and CDR2 YNNKEL come from the germline V gene (reference sequence). The CDR3 contains 12 residues. V was cut by 8 bases and J by 7 bases, with 14 bases left in between. The CDR3 DNA reads as TGTGCCAGCCAGTCGGGAGCCGGGACCCAGTACTTC. This codes for CASQSGAGTQYF.

This clonotype was observed at least ten times. V is TRBV20-1 and J is TRBJ1-5, with D perhaps matching TRBD1 (6 bases). V was shortened by 0 bases and J by 4 bases, with 13 bases between the two germline ends. The CDR3 extends over 15 amino acids. From germline, CDR1 is DFQATT and CDR2 SNEGSKA (reference sequence). This chain's CDR3 is CSARDLRDTNQPQHF. CDR3 nucleotides: TGCAGTGCTAGAGACCTCCGGGACACAAATCAGCCCCAGCATTTT.

The chain carries TRBV7-6 and TRBJ2-5; D is possibly TRBD2 (7 bases). The CDR3 has 15 residues. Trimming removed 5 bases at V and 5 bases at J, with 18 bases between. Germline CDR1 and CDR2: SGHVS and FNYEAQ. CDR3 DNA sequence: TGTGCCAGCAGCCTCCGGGGCGGGGGCCACGAGACCCAGTACTTC. This encodes CASSLRGGGHETQYF. Full variable domain (missing parts from reference TRBV7-6 and TRBJ2-5): GAGVSQSPRYKVTKRGQDVALRCDPISGHVSLYWYRQALGQGPEFLTYFNYEAQQDKSGLPNDRFSAERPEGSISTLTIQRTEQRDSAMYRCASSLRGGGHETQYFGPGTRLLVL.

The rearrangement joins TRBV6-1 to TRBJ2-1; D gene unclear. Per the germline V gene, CDR1 is MNHNS and CDR2 is SASEGT. The CDR3 loop spans 12 amino acids. V lost 7 bases and J 5 bases, leaving 9 bases between the germline ends. In nucleotides, the CDR3 is TGTGCCAGCACCAAAGCAAACAATGAGCAGTTCTTC. Its translation: CASTKANNEQFF.

This clonotype was counted ten times or more. CDR3 coding DNA: TGTGCCAGCAGCACAAACAGGGGTCAGAACACTGAAGCTTTCTTT. Its translation: CASSTNRGQNTEAFF. The chain uses TRBV7-8 and TRBJ1-1, with 7 nucleotides matching TRBD1. The V gene's germline CDR1 is SGHVS and CDR2 FQNEAQ. V dropped 5 bases and J dropped 1; count of bases not matched to a gene: 7. This CDR3 contains 15 residues.

In this sample, this clonotype turned up many times. The chain employs TRBV6-1 and TRBJ2-1; 12 positions match TRBD1. V gave up 2 bases and J gave up 3 bases; unmatched junction bases: 5. Germline CDR1 and CDR2: MNHNS and SASEGT. CDR3 length: 17 residues. CDR3 sequence: CASSERDRGRVYNEQFF. Here the CDR3 DNA reads TGTGCCAGCAGTGAACGGGACAGGGGGCGCGTCTACAATGAGCAGTTCTTC.

Many counts were recorded for this clonotype. CDR3 coding DNA: TGTGCCAGCAGCTTAGCCCAGGGCCTCTACGAGCAGTACTTC. It encodes CASSLAQGLYEQYF. This sequence joins TRBV11-2 and TRBJ2-7; TRBD1 is a possible D gene (5 bases). Germline CDR1 SGHAT, CDR2 FQNNGV. V lost 1 base and J 3 bases, leaving 10 bases between the germline ends. The CDR3 contains 14 residues.

The chain combines TRBV6-2 or TRBV6-3 with TRBJ2-7; D remains ambiguous. CDR1 and CDR2 (germline): MNHEY, SVGEGT. V was cut by 2 bases and J by 1 base, with 9 bases left in between. This CDR3 contains 14 residues. In nucleotides, the CDR3 is TGTGCCAGCAGTTACGGGCAGCCTTCCTACGAGCAGTACTTC. Its protein is CASSYGQPSYEQYF.

The V call is TRBV20-1, the J call TRBJ2-5, with TRBD2 matching 9 bases. Germline V gene data show CDR1 as DFQATT and CDR2 as SNEGSKA (reference sequence). V trimming: 2 bases; J trimming: 4 bases; junction bases outside the gene matches: 11. This CDR3 comprises 16 residues. CDR3 residues: CSARPQREAWGETQYF. Here the CDR3 DNA reads TGCAGTGCTAGACCTCAGCGGGAGGCGTGGGGAGAGACCCAGTACTTC.

The sample holds many counts of this clonotype. This sequence joins TRBV12-3 or TRBV12-4 and TRBJ2-2, with 10 bases identical to TRBD2. V lost 6 bases to trimming and J lost 1 base; unmatched junction nucleotides: 8. The CDR3 is made up of 17 amino acids. CDR3 nucleotides: TGTGCCAGCAGAAATTTAGCGGGAGGTTTGAACACCGGGGAGCTGTTTTTT. The encoded protein is CASRNLAGGLNTGELFF.

This clonotype was picked up many times. CDR3 DNA sequence: TGCGCCAGCAGCTACGCCGGGACAGGGCCGACTGAAGCTTTCTTT. This codes for CASSYAGTGPTEAFF. The V call is TRBV5-1, the J call TRBJ1-1, with 9 bases lining up with TRBD1. This CDR3 comprises 15 residues. Unmatched junction bases numbered 8, after V lost 3 bases and J lost 5 bases. Germline V gene data show CDR1 as SGHRS and CDR2 as YFSETQ.

In this sample, this clonotype turned up many times. Here the CDR3 DNA reads TGTGCCAGCAGCCCCGGACTATCTGGGGACGAGCAGTACTTC. This sequence encodes CASSPGLSGDEQYF. This sequence joins TRBV11-3 and TRBJ2-7; possible D gene TRBD2, 6 bases. Trimming took 5 bases from V and 5 from J, leaving 16 bases between them. The CDR3 is 14 residues long. Germline V gene data show CDR1 as SGHNT and CDR2 as YENEEA.

This clonotype was counted ten times or more. The chain couples TRBV27 to TRBJ2-1; D call uncertain. The CDR3 is made up of 12 amino acids. V gave up 6 bases and J gave up 1 base, with 4 bases separating them. Looked up from germline, CDR1 is MNHEY and CDR2 is SMNVEV (reference sequence). CDR3 in amino acids: CASRRSYNEQFF. The CDR3 bases are TGTGCCAGCAGGCGGTCCTACAATGAGCAGTTCTTC.

The sample holds many counts of this clonotype. The chain joins TRBV6-1 to TRBJ2-2, with TRBD1 matching over 7 bases. Trimming cost V 5 bases and J 5 bases; bases outside gene matches: 8. The CDR3 has 15 residues. Germline CDR1 is MNHNS and CDR2 is SASEGT. Written as DNA, the CDR3 is TGTGCCAGCAGTCCGAGGGACAGAGGGACCGGGGAGCTGTTTTTT. Protein product: CASSPRDRGTGELFF.

This clonotype appeared many times. The genes are TRBV6-6 and TRBJ1-6; no clear D. The CDR3 is 12 amino acids. In germline, CDR1 is MNHNY, CDR2 SVGAGI (reference sequence). Trimming left V 2 bases short and J 7 bases short, with 3 bases between. The DNA for the CDR3 is TGTGCCAGCAGTTACGCGAATTCACCCCTCCACTTT. Encoded protein: CASSYANSPLHF.

The chain combines TRBV6-1 with TRBJ2-7; no clear D. The ends were cut back, 7 bases at V and 0 bases at J, with 13 bases in the middle. This CDR3 spans 14 amino acids. Per germline, CDR1 MNHNS and CDR2 SASEGT. The CDR3 here is CASTPAGNSYEQYF. In nucleotides, the CDR3 is TGTGCCAGCACCCCCGCTGGAAACTCCTACGAGCAGTACTTC.

V and J are TRBV6-1 and TRBJ1-1; D possibly corresponds to TRBD1 (6 bases). The CDR3 totals 15 residues. Trimming stripped 7 bases from V and 4 bases from J, with 19 bases between. In germline, CDR1 is MNHNS, CDR2 SASEGT. The CDR3 DNA follows: TGTGCCAGCACGGAATACCGAGGGGGTGGCACTGAAGCTTTCTTT. Translated, it gives CASTEYRGGGTEAFF.

The J gene is TRBJ2-7, the V gene TRBV6-1, with TRBD1 matching over 9 bases. The CDR3 covers 12 residues. With 6 bases clipped from V and 5 bases from J, the junction kept 2 bases outside the gene matches. The germline CDR1 and CDR2 sequences are MNHNS and SASEGT. The CDR3 nucleotides read TGTGCCAGCAGGAGGGACAGGGACGAGCAGTACTTC. Translation: CASRRDRDEQYF.

This clonotype occurred many times. A read error may explain this, as a much larger clone is one base away. The chain uses TRBV19 and TRBJ1-1; 7 nucleotides agree with TRBD1. CDR3 size: 14 residues. Germline lookup yields CDR1 LNHDA and CDR2 SQIVND (reference sequence). V shed 8 bases and J 2 bases; nucleotides not matched to a gene: 8. The DNA of the CDR3 is TGTGCCAGTGAGGACAGGAGGCTTAACACTGAAGCTTTCTTT. Its protein product is CASEDRRLNTEAFF.

This clonotype was picked up many times. The chain employs TRBV30 and TRBJ1-1; D is possibly TRBD1 (5 bases). V lost 0 bases and J lost 7, with 15 bases in between. The CDR3 loop spans 14 amino acids. Germline loops: CDR1 GTSNPN, CDR2 SVGIG (reference sequence). CDR3 residues: CAWSVTLRGGEAFF. CDR3 bases: TGTGCCTGGAGTGTGACCTTGAGGGGTGGTGAAGCTTTCTTT.

This clonotype was detected many times. V gene TRBV6-1 combines with J gene TRBJ2-4; tentatively, D is TRBD1 (6 bases). V lost 6 bases to trimming and J lost 0 bases, with 12 bases between them. The CDR3 runs to 15 residues. Germline V lookup: CDR1 MNHNS, CDR2 SASEGT. The CDR3 DNA sequence: TGTGCCAGCAGGGACAGCAGGCTAGCCAAAAACATTCAGTACTTC. Encoded protein: CASRDSRLAKNIQYF.

This clonotype was seen repeatedly, ten times or more. The genes are TRBV28 and TRBJ2-7; D gene ambiguous. Germline V gene data show CDR1 as MDHEN and CDR2 as SYDVKM. V lost 6 bases and J lost 0, with 12 bases in between. There are 14 residues in the CDR3. CDR3 DNA: TGTGCCAGCAGCAGAGCAGGTAACTCCTACGAGCAGTACTTC. Protein sequence: CASSRAGNSYEQYF.

This clonotype showed up many times. The genes are TRBV18 and TRBJ1-1; unclear D gene. The CDR3 is made up of 13 amino acids. Per germline, CDR1 KGHSH and CDR2 LQKENI. V gave up 7 bases and J gave up 3 bases, with 12 bases separating them. CDR3 sequence: CASFPGGDTEAFF. As DNA, the CDR3 is TGTGCCAGCTTTCCCGGCGGAGACACTGAAGCTTTCTTT.

Many counts were recorded for this clonotype. This sequence joins TRBV15 and TRBJ1-4; 7 bases line up with TRBD1. The trim removed 5 bases at V and 7 bases at J, leaving 10 bases unmatched. The CDR3 is 15 amino acids. Germline V gene data show CDR1 as LNHNV and CDR2 as YYDKDF (reference sequence). The CDR3 DNA sequence: TGTGCCACCAGCGGATTAACAGGGGAACGTGAAAAACTGTTTTTT. Translated: CATSGLTGEREKLFF. Full variable domain (remainder filled in from reference TRBV15 and TRBJ1-4): DAMVIQNPRYQVTQFGKPVTLSCSQTLNHNVMYWYQQKSSQAPKLLFHYYDKDFNNEADTPDNFQSRRPNTSFCFLDIRSPGLGDTAMYLCATSGLTGEREKLFFGSGTQLSVL.